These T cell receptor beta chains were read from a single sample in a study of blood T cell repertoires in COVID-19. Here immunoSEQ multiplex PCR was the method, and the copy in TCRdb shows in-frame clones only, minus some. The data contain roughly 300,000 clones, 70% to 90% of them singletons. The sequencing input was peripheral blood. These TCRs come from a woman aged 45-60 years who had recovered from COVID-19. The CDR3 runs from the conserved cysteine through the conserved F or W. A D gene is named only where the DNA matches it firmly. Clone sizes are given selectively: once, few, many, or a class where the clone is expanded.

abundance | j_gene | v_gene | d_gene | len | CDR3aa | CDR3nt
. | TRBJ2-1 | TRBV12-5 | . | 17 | CASARTWAGLDYNEQFF | TGTGCTAGTGCCAGAACCTGGGCCGGACTCGACTACAATGAGCAGTTCTTC
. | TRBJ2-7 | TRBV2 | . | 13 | CASSPGQTYEQYF | TGTGCCAGCAGTCCGGGACAAACGTACGAGCAGTACTTC
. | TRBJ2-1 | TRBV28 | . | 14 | CASTLQGSYNEQFF | TGTGCCAGCACCCTACAGGGATCCTACAATGAGCAGTTCTTC
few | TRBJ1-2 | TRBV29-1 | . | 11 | CSARVQYGYTF | TGCAGCGCACGGGTCCAATATGGCTACACCTTC
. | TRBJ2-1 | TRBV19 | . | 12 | CASQRGGNEQFF | TGTGCCAGCCAGAGAGGGGGCAATGAGCAGTTCTTC
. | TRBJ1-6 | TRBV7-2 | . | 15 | CASSPRGGLDSPLHF | TGTGCCAGCAGCCCCCGCGGGGGGCTGGATTCACCCCTCCACTTT
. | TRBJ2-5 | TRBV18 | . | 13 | CASSPSGLETQYF | TGTGCCAGCTCACCGTCCGGTTTGGAGACCCAGTACTTC
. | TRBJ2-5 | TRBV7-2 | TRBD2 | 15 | CASSFASGGQETQYF | TGTGCCAGCAGCTTCGCTAGCGGGGGGCAAGAGACCCAGTACTTC
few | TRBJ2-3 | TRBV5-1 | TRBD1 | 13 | CASRYGTGDTQYF | TGCGCCAGCAGGTATGGGACAGGAGATACGCAGTATTTT
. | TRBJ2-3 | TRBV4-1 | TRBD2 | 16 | CASSQDNRGGTDTQYF | TGCGCCAGCAGCCAAGATAACCGGGGGGGCACAGATACGCAGTATTTT
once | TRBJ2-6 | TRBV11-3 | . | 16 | CASSGGRTSGANVLTF | TGTGCCAGCAGCGGAGGACGGACCTCTGGGGCCAACGTCCTGACTTTC
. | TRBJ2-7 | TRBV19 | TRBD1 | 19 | CASSAETGGTGSRTYEQYF | TGTGCCAGTAGTGCAGAGACAGGGGGCACGGGTAGTAGGACCTACGAGCAGTACTTC
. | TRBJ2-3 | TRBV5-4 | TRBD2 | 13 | CASKRTSGDTQYF | TGTGCCAGCAAGCGGACTAGCGGGGATACGCAGTATTTT
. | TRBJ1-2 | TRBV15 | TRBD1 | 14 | CATSRYQGVGGYTF | TGTGCCACCAGCAGGTATCAGGGGGTAGGTGGCTACACCTTC
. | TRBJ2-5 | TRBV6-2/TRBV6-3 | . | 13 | CASNPGTSETQYF | TGTGCCAGCAACCCCGGGACATCAGAGACCCAGTACTTC
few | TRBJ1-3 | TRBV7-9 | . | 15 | CASSLEPGAGNTIYF | TGTGCCAGCAGCTTAGAGCCGGGAGCTGGAAACACCATATATTTT
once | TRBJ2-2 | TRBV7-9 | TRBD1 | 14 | CASSQDRGPGELFF | TGTGCCAGCAGCCAGGACAGGGGCCCCGGGGAGCTGTTTTTT
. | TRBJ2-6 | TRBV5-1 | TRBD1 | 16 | CASNTGGVSGANVLTF | TGCGCCAGCAATACAGGGGGCGTCTCTGGGGCCAACGTCCTGACTTTC
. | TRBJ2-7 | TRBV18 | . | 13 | CASSVGHRYEQYF | TGTGCCAGCTCAGTGGGACATCGCTACGAGCAGTACTTC
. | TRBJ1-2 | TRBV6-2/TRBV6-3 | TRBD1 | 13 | CASSDRVNFGYTF | TGTGCCAGCAGCGACAGGGTAAACTTTGGCTACACCTTC
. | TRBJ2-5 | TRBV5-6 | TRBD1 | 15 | CASSLRVDHTGAQYF | TGTGCCAGCAGCTTGAGGGTGGACCACACAGGGGCCCAGTACTTC
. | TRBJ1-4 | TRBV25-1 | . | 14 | CASSRGRDYEKLFF | TGTGCCAGCAGTAGGGGCAGGGATTATGAAAAACTGTTTTTT
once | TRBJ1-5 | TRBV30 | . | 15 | CAWSVLGPINQPQHF | TGTGCCTGGAGTGTACTTGGGCCGATAAATCAGCCCCAGCATTTT
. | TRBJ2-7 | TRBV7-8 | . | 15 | CASSLSPGLRYEQYF | TGTGCCAGCAGCCTTAGTCCGGGACTCCGCTACGAGCAGTACTTC
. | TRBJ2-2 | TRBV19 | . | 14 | CASSIVWRNGELFF | TGTGCCAGTAGTATAGTTTGGAGGAACGGGGAGCTGTTTTTT
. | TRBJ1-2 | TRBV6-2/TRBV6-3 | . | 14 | CASSYPRDNIRYTF | TGTGCCAGCAGTTACCCCCGGGACAATATCCGCTACACCTTC
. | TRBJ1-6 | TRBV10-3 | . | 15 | CAISEGTSSNSPLHF | TGTGCCATCAGTGAGGGGACATCCTCCAATTCACCCCTCCACTTT
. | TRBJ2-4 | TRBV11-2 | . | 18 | CASSARPGGGIAKNIQYF | TGTGCCAGCAGCGCCCGACCGGGGGGCGGGATAGCCAAAAACATTCAGTACTTC
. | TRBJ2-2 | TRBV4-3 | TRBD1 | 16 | CASSQPGTGGVGELFF | TGCGCCAGCAGCCAGCCCGGGACAGGGGGCGTCGGGGAGCTGTTTTTT
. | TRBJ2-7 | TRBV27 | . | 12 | CATEDSNYEQYF | TGTGCCACCGAGGACAGTAACTACGAGCAGTACTTC
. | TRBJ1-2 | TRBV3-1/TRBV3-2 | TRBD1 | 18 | CASSQPTGTGGQGYGYTF | TGTGCCAGCAGCCAACCCACCGGGACAGGGGGCCAAGGCTATGGCTACACCTTC
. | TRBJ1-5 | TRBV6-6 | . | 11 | CASSEVGAQHF | TGTGCCAGCAGCGAGGTCGGGGCCCAGCATTTT
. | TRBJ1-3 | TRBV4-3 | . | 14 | CASSLERGRNTIYF | TGCGCCAGCAGCCTCGAAAGAGGGCGAAACACCATATATTTT
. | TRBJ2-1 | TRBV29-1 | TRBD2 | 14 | CSALGGASDNEQFF | TGCAGCGCCCTCGGGGGGGCGAGCGACAATGAGCAGTTCTTC
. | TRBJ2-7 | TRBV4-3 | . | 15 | CASSRERGATYEQYF | TGCGCCAGCAGCCGGGAACGGGGGGCAACCTACGAGCAGTACTTC
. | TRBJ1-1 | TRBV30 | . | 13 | CAWTREVRSEAFF | TGTGCCTGGACCCGGGAGGTTCGCTCTGAAGCTTTCTTT
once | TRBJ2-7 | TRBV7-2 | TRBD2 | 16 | CASSLALAGGVYGQYF | TGTGCCAGCAGCTTAGCACTAGCGGGGGGGGTTTATGGGCAGTACTTC
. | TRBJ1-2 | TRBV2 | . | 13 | CASSPGLNYGYTF | TGTGCCAGCAGCCCAGGGCTAAACTATGGCTACACCTTC
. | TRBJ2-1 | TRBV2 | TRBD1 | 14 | CASSDGTGVGEQFF | TGTGCCAGCAGTGATGGGACAGGGGTTGGTGAGCAGTTCTTC
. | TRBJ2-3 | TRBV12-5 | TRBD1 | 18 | CASGFFRDRGSSTDTQYF | TGTGCTAGTGGTTTTTTCCGGGACAGGGGCTCTAGCACAGATACGCAGTATTTT
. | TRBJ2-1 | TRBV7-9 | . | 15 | CASSPTVGGGNEQFF | TGTGCCAGCAGCCCCACTGTAGGGGGTGGAAATGAGCAGTTCTTC
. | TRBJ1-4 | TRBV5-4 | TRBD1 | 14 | CASSSTGGGEKLFF | TGTGCCAGCAGCTCGACAGGGGGGGGTGAAAAACTGTTTTTT
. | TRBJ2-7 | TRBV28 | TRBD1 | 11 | CAIGQDYEQYF | TGTGCCATTGGACAGGATTACGAGCAGTACTTC
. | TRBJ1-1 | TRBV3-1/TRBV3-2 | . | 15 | CASSQVWQGNTEAFF | TGTGCCAGCAGCCAAGTCTGGCAGGGGAACACTGAAGCTTTCTTT
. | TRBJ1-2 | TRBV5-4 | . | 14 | CASSPDRLNYGYTF | TGTGCCAGCAGCCCTGACAGGCTTAACTATGGCTACACCTTC
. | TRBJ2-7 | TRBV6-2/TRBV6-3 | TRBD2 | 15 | CASSYWGLATYEQYF | TGTGCCAGCAGTTACTGGGGACTAGCGACCTACGAGCAGTACTTC
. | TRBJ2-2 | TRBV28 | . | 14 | CASSFSVNTGELFF | TGTGCCAGCAGTTTTTCCGTGAACACCGGGGAGCTGTTTTTT
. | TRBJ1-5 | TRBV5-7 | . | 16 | CASVRCGEGTNQPQHF | TGTGCCAGCGTGAGGTGCGGGGAGGGTACCAATCAGCCCCAGCATTTT
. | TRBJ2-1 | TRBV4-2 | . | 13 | CASSQDFGTEQFF | TGTGCCAGCAGCCAAGATTTCGGGACAGAGCAGTTCTTC
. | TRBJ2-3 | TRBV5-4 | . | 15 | CASSKETGGTDTQYF | TGTGCCAGCAGCAAGGAGACAGGCGGCACAGATACGCAGTATTTT
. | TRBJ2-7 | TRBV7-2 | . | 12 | CASSLHSYEQYF | TGTGCCAGCAGCTTACATTCCTACGAGCAGTACTTC
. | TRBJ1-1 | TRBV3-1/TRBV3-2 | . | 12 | CASTSSGLGAFF | TGTGCCAGCACCTCGAGCGGGTTAGGAGCTTTCTTT
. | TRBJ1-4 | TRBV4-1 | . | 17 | CASSQEGRGGLDEKLFF | TGCGCCAGCAGCCAAGAAGGGAGAGGGGGTCTAGATGAAAAACTGTTTTTT
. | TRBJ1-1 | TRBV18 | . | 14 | CASSPSQMNTEAFF | TGTGCCAGCTCACCGTCGCAGATGAACACTGAAGCTTTCTTT
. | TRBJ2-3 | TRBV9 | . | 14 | CASSTRSITDTQYF | TGTGCCAGCAGCACCCGGAGTATCACAGATACGCAGTATTTT
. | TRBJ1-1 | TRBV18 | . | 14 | CASQASGTPSKAFF | TGTGCCAGCCAAGCCTCCGGGACTCCTTCGAAAGCTTTCTTT
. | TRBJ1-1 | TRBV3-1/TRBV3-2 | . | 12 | CASGYREREAFF | TGTGCCAGCGGCTACAGGGAACGTGAAGCTTTCTTT
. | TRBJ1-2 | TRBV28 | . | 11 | CASSLNYGYTF | TGTGCCAGCAGCCTTAACTATGGCTACACCTTC
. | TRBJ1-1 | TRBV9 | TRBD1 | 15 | CASSVEIGGFTEAFF | TGTGCCAGCAGCGTAGAGATAGGGGGCTTTACTGAAGCTTTCTTT
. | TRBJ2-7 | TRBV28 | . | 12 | CASNPGPYEQYF | TGTGCCAGCAATCCTGGGCCCTACGAGCAGTACTTC